This T cell receptor beta chain was profiled in a study of T cell responses to AZD1222 COVID-19 vaccine. Clones were sequenced by immunoSEQ multiplex PCR, and TCRdb holds only the in-frame ones, with some missing. Of approximately 50,000 clones in the sample, just over 85% were seen once. With V trimmed by 4 bases and J by 9 bases, 4 bases remained unmatched. The germline gives CDR1 LGHDT, CDR2 YNNKEL (reference sequence). This CDR3 is built from 14 residues. This TCR came from an adult who received the AZD1222 COVID-19 vaccine. The J gene is TRBJ2-1, the V gene TRBV3-1 (or the pseudogene TRBV3-2); 12 bases align to TRBD1. The material sequenced was peripheral blood, taken 28 days after the second AZD1222 dose. The CDR3 sequence: CASSPGQGAGEQFF. CDR3 bases: TGTGCCAGCAGCCCGGGACAGGGGGCAGGTGAGCAGTTCTTC.